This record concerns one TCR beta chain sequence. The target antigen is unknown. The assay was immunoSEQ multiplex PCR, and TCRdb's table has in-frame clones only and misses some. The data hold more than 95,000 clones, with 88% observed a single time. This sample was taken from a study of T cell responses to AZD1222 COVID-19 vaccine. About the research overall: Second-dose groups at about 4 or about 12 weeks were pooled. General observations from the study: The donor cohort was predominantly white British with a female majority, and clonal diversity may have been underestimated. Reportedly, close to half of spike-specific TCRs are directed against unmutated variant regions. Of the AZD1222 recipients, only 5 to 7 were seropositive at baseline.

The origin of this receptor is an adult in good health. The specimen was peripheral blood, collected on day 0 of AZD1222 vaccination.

The CDR3 coding sequence is TGTGCCACACCTAGGAGGGGGCTTGGGAATCAGCCCCAGCATTTT. It is translated as CATPRRGLGNQPQHF. The rearrangement joins TRBV19 to TRBJ1-5; TRBD1 agrees at 7 bases. J was trimmed by 4 bases and V by 10 bases; bases with no gene match: 13. Germline CDR1 reads LNHDA; CDR2 reads SQIVND (reference sequence). CDR3 length: 15 residues.